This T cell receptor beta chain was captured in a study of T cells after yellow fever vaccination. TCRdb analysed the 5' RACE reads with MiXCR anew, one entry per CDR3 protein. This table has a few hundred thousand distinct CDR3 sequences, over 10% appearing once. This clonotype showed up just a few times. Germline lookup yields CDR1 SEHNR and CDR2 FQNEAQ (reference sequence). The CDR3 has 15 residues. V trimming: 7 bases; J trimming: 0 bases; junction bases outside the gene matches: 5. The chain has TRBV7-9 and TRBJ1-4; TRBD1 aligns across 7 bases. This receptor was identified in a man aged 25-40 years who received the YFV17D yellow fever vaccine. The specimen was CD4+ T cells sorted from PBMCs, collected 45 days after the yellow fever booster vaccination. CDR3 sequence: CASTSGGTTNEKLFF. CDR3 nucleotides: TGTGCCAGCACATCAGGGGGTACAACTAATGAAAAACTGTTTTTT.